These T cell receptor beta chains were read from a single sample in a study of PD-L1 blockade in urothelial cancer. The protocol was immunoSEQ multiplex PCR, while the TCRdb copy is restricted to in-frame clones and leaves out a portion. The sample lists some 56,000 clones; approximately 80% were seen once. The sequences come from PBMCs, collected around atezolizumab (anti-PD-L1) treatment. These TCRs come from a man aged 45-60 years with urothelial cancer. Each CDR3 is given with its conserved first and last residue. D genes are given only for firm matches. Size is stated for part of the rows, as once, few or many counts, or as a class when the clone is expanded.

d_gene	v_gene	j_gene	abundance	CDR3aa	CDR3nt
TRBD1	TRBV2	TRBJ2-2	.	CASRGTGGVGTGELFF	TGTGCCAGCAGAGGGACAGGGGGCGTGGGCACCGGGGAGCTGTTTTTT
TRBD1	TRBV29-1	TRBJ1-4	.	CSVEDRDRGHEKLFF	TGCAGCGTTGAAGATCGGGACAGGGGGCATGAAAAACTGTTTTTT
.	TRBV5-1	TRBJ2-5	.	CASSFSWDFQETQYF	TGCGCCAGCAGTTTTTCCTGGGACTTCCAAGAGACCCAGTACTTC
.	TRBV4-3	TRBJ1-4	once	CASSQDRTVTNEKLFF	TGCGCCAGCAGCCAAGATCGTACAGTTACTAATGAAAAACTGTTTTTT
.	TRBV4-1	TRBJ2-5	.	CASSQPEQGGETQYF	TGCGCCAGCAGCCAGCCGGAACAGGGAGGGGAGACCCAGTACTTC
.	TRBV10-2	TRBJ1-3	few	CASSPGSGVGNTIYF	TGCGCCAGCAGCCCTGGATCAGGGGTTGGAAACACCATATATTTT
TRBD2	TRBV7-9	TRBJ2-1	.	CASSPPSGSTYNEQFF	TGTGCCAGCAGCCCCCCTAGCGGGAGCACCTACAATGAGCAGTTCTTC
TRBD1	TRBV6-6	TRBJ2-3	.	CASSWGQSSTDTQYF	TGTGCCAGCAGTTGGGGACAGTCTAGCACAGATACGCAGTATTTT
.	TRBV7-9	TRBJ2-7	.	CASSLVEAVYEQYF	TGTGCCAGCAGCTTAGTGGAGGCCGTATACGAGCAGTACTTC
.	TRBV7-8	TRBJ2-2	.	CASSVGGQTGELFF	TGTGCCAGCAGTGTGGGGGGGCAGACCGGGGAGCTGTTTTTT
.	TRBV19	TRBJ2-6	.	CASSIRVSGANVLTF	TGTGCCAGTAGTATTCGGGTTTCTGGGGCCAACGTCCTGACTTTC
.	TRBV9	TRBJ1-2	once	CASSPGGWDGYTF	TGTGCCAGCAGCCCGGGAGGTTGGGATGGCTACACCTTC
.	TRBV7-6	TRBJ2-3	.	CASSLRVQSTDTQYF	TGTGCCAGCAGCCTCCGGGTCCAATCCACAGATACGCAGTATTTT
.	TRBV28	TRBJ2-7	.	CASRGRVPYEQYF	TGTGCCAGCAGGGGCAGGGTCCCCTACGAGCAGTACTTC
.	TRBV2	TRBJ1-5	.	CASSELGQDNQPQHF	TGTGCCAGCAGTGAATTAGGCCAGGACAATCAGCCCCAGCATTTT
TRBD1	TRBV9	TRBJ2-7	.	CASNPSGTGSYEQYF	TGTGCCAGCAACCCATCCGGGACAGGGTCCTACGAGCAGTACTTC
TRBD1	TRBV2	TRBJ1-5	.	CASSADREAYQPQHF	TGTGCCAGCAGTGCGGACAGGGAGGCTTATCAGCCCCAGCATTTT
TRBD1	TRBV6-6	TRBJ1-5	.	CASSTGQGLNQPQHF	TGTGCCAGCAGTACCGGACAGGGGCTTAATCAGCCCCAGCATTTT
TRBD2	TRBV27	TRBJ2-1	.	CASSLSAPGLAGSEQFF	TGTGCCAGCAGTTTATCAGCTCCGGGACTAGCGGGCAGCGAGCAGTTCTTC
TRBD1	TRBV30	TRBJ1-5	.	CAWSVGDRGNQPQHF	TGTGCCTGGAGTGTTGGGGACAGGGGCAATCAGCCCCAGCATTTT
TRBD2	TRBV9	TRBJ2-1	.	CASSGRLAALNEQFF	TGTGCCAGCAGCGGTCGACTAGCGGCACTCAATGAGCAGTTCTTC
.	TRBV10-2	TRBJ2-2	.	CASRERTVNTGELFF	TGCGCCAGCAGAGAAAGGACAGTGAACACCGGGGAGCTGTTTTTT
.	TRBV27	TRBJ1-2	.	CAGEGGGNYGYTF	TGTGCCGGAGAGGGGGGGGGTAACTATGGCTACACCTTC
.	TRBV7-2	TRBJ1-3	.	CASSSRKTGFSGNTIYF	TGTGCCAGCAGCTCGCGAAAGACAGGCTTCTCTGGAAACACCATATATTTT
.	TRBV2	TRBJ2-6	once	CASSEIFGANVLTF	TGTGCCAGCAGTGAAATCTTTGGGGCCAACGTCCTGACTTTC
TRBD1	TRBV7-9	TRBJ1-3	.	CASSKQGASGNTIYF	TGTGCCAGCAGCAAACAGGGGGCATCTGGAAACACCATATATTTT
TRBD1	TRBV5-6	TRBJ2-7	once	CASSLPGQGYHEQYF	TGTGCCAGCAGCTTACCAGGACAGGGATACCACGAGCAGTACTTC
TRBD1	TRBV10-2	TRBJ1-1	.	CASTQGQLFGTEAFF	TGCGCCAGCACCCAGGGACAGCTTTTTGGCACTGAAGCTTTCTTT
TRBD1	TRBV14	TRBJ1-4	.	CASSPGTGYEKLFF	TGTGCCAGCAGCCCGGGGACAGGGTACGAAAAACTGTTTTTT
.	TRBV30	TRBJ1-1	.	CAWRNREIAEAFF	TGTGCCTGGAGGAACCGGGAGATCGCTGAAGCTTTCTTT
.	TRBV7-9	TRBJ2-3	.	CASSGGQNMDTQYF	TGTGCCAGCAGCGGGGGACAAAACATGGATACGCAGTATTTT
.	TRBV7-2	TRBJ2-1	.	CASSPRGGHPYNEQFF	TGTGCCAGCAGCCCGAGGGGGGGCCATCCCTACAATGAGCAGTTCTTC
.	TRBV4-3	TRBJ2-7	.	CASSQDREAYEQYF	TGCGCCAGCAGCCAAGATAGGGAGGCCTACGAGCAGTACTTC
.	TRBV10-3	TRBJ2-7	.	CAISESLAGLDEQYF	TGTGCCATCAGTGAGTCGTTGGCAGGGTTGGACGAGCAGTACTTC
.	TRBV27	TRBJ1-1	.	CASSSTRFGGTEAFF	TGTGCCAGCAGTTCCACCCGCTTCGGGGGCACTGAAGCTTTCTTT
.	TRBV30	TRBJ1-4	few	CAWSLRGNEKLFF	TGTGCCTGGAGTCTGAGGGGGAATGAAAAACTGTTTTTT
TRBD2	TRBV5-6	TRBJ2-3	.	CASSSRLAGGTDTQYF	TGTGCCAGCAGCTCACGACTAGCGGGGGGCACAGATACGCAGTATTTT
.	TRBV28	TRBJ2-1	.	CASSPRGEQFF	TGTGCCAGCAGTCCCCGAGGTGAGCAGTTCTTC
TRBD1	TRBV6-5	TRBJ2-7	.	CASSYSGTADYEQYF	TGTGCCAGCAGTTACTCGGGGACAGCCGACTACGAGCAGTACTTC
TRBD2	TRBV14	TRBJ2-1	.	CASSQESGRASIEQFF	TGTGCCAGCAGCCAAGAAAGCGGGAGGGCCTCTATTGAGCAGTTCTTC
.	TRBV5-6	TRBJ2-5	.	CASSSGETGQETQYF	TGTGCCAGCAGCTCAGGGGAGACGGGCCAAGAGACCCAGTACTTC
TRBD2	TRBV9	TRBJ2-2	.	CASSTTTSGVNTGELFF	TGTGCCAGCAGCACCACGACTAGCGGAGTGAACACCGGGGAGCTGTTTTTT
TRBD1	TRBV19	TRBJ1-2	once	CASSTRTGPLNYGYTF	TGTGCCAGTAGTACCCGGACAGGACCACTCAACTATGGCTACACCTTC
.	TRBV5-1	TRBJ2-7	.	CASSLRRDAYEQYF	TGCGCCAGCAGCTTGCGCAGGGATGCCTACGAGCAGTACTTC
.	TRBV27	TRBJ1-5	.	CASSFTGSRQPQHF	TGTGCCAGCAGTTTCACAGGGAGCCGTCAGCCCCAGCATTTT
TRBD2	TRBV5-4	TRBJ2-1	once	CASSFWGGEQFF	TGTGCCAGCAGCTTCTGGGGGGGTGAGCAGTTCTTC
.	TRBV6-1	TRBJ1-6	.	CASSEQGSFGNSPLHF	TGTGCCAGCAGTGAACAGGGCTCTTTTGGCAATTCACCCCTCCACTTT
.	TRBV10-3	TRBJ2-7	.	CASIGVGGGSYEQYF	TGTGCCTCAATCGGCGTGGGAGGGGGCTCCTACGAGCAGTACTTC
TRBD1	TRBV27	TRBJ2-7	.	CASSIRTSGGPPREQYF	TGTGCCAGCAGCATAAGGACCTCAGGGGGACCCCCTAGGGAGCAGTACTTC
.	TRBV7-3	TRBJ1-1	.	CASSLSGPANTEAFF	TGTGCCAGCAGCTTAAGTGGCCCCGCGAACACTGAAGCTTTCTTT
.	TRBV28	TRBJ2-1	.	CASSSSLSEQFF	TGTGCCAGCAGTTCTTCCTTATCGGAGCAGTTCTTC
.	TRBV4-1	TRBJ1-2	.	CASSHQDSYYGYTF	TGCGCCAGCAGCCACCAGGACAGCTACTATGGCTACACCTTC
TRBD1	TRBV30	TRBJ2-5	.	CAWSTDRGRAETQYF	TGTGCCTGGAGTACAGACAGGGGGCGCGCAGAGACCCAGTACTTC
.	TRBV7-9	TRBJ2-7	.	CASSPSIYEQYF	TGTGCCAGCAGCCCTTCTATATACGAGCAGTACTTC
TRBD1	TRBV15	TRBJ1-2	.	CATSRDPFRTGHYGYTF	TGTGCCACCAGCAGAGATCCCTTTCGGACAGGGCACTATGGCTACACCTTC